The 28 T cell receptor beta chains listed next were all sequenced from one sample in a study of radiotherapy plus CTLA-4 blockade in lung cancer. The assay was immunoSEQ multiplex PCR, and TCRdb's table has in-frame clones only and misses some. The repertoire includes around 50,000 clones, 75% to 90% of them detected once, and around 17% sits in the top ten. The sequencing used peripheral blood, collected from a patient treated with radiotherapy plus ipilimumab. Source of these receptors: a human donor with non-small cell lung cancer that progressed on radiotherapy plus ipilimumab. Some clones in this sample may be carry-over from other donors' samples.

The chain's CDR3 is CASSRDRGSNQPQHF. CDR3 DNA sequence: TGTGCCAGCAGTCGGGACAGGGGGAGCAATCAGCCCCAGCATTTT. The V call is TRBV2, the J call TRBJ1-5, with TRBD1 matching over 11 bases. CDR3 size: 15 residues. J was trimmed by 1 base and V by 5 bases; bases with no gene match: 1. CDR1 and CDR2 (germline): SNHLY, FYNNEI.

The V call is TRBV7-2, the J call TRBJ1-1; D uncertain. The CDR3 spans 14 residues. Germline lookup yields CDR1 SGHTA and CDR2 FQGNSA. V was trimmed by 3 bases and J by 0 bases, leaving 8 bases between them. The CDR3 protein is CASSFDTLNTEAFF. Written as DNA, the CDR3 is TGTGCCAGCAGCTTCGACACCTTGAACACTGAAGCTTTCTTT. Together with reference TRBV7-2 and TRBJ1-1, the CDR3 gives the full variable domain: GAGVSQSPSNKVTEKGKDVELRCDPISGHTALYWYRQSLGQGLEFLIYFQGNSAPDKSGLPSDRFSAERTGGSVSTLTIQRTQQEDSAVYLCASSFDTLNTEAFFGQGTRLTVV.

This chain joins TRBV9 and TRBJ2-1; 11 bases line up with TRBD2. Germline assignment: CDR1 SGDLS and CDR2 YYNGEE. The CDR3 is 15 residues long. V trimming: 4 bases; J trimming: 10 bases; junction bases outside the gene matches: 10. This CDR3 is CASSPGIAGGREQFF. CDR3 DNA sequence: TGTGCCAGCAGCCCTGGGATAGCGGGAGGGCGCGAGCAGTTCTTC.

The rearrangement links TRBV5-3 to TRBJ2-7, with D perhaps matching TRBD1 (6 bases). TRBV5-3 falls under the ORF class, with uncertain function. CDR3 size: 14 residues. V shed 0 bases and J shed 3 bases, with 10 bases lying between them. As DNA, the CDR3 is TGTGCCAGAAGCTTGGAACAGGGTCGCTACGAGCAGTACTTC. It encodes CARSLEQGRYEQYF.

V and J are TRBV7-2 and TRBJ2-1; TRBD2 matches 7 bases. There are 19 residues in the CDR3. Trimming cost V 5 bases and J 2 bases; bases outside gene matches: 18. Germline V gene lookup returns CDR1 SGHTA and CDR2 FQGNSA. The CDR3 bases are TGTGCCAGCAGCACACCCGGCGGGGGAACTCCAGGCACCTACAATGAGCAGTTCTTC. This sequence encodes CASSTPGGGTPGTYNEQFF. Using reference TRBV7-2 and TRBJ2-1 for the parts outside the CDR3, the full variable domain is GAGVSQSPSNKVTEKGKDVELRCDPISGHTALYWYRQSLGQGLEFLIYFQGNSAPDKSGLPSDRFSAERTGGSVSTLTIQRTQQEDSAVYLCASSTPGGGTPGTYNEQFFGPGTRLTVL.

The rearrangement uses TRBV4-1 and TRBJ1-3, with 7 bases aligning to TRBD1. This CDR3 is built from 16 residues. With 1 base clipped from V and 0 bases from J, the junction kept 3 bases outside the gene matches. Germline V gene data show CDR1 as MGHRA and CDR2 as YSYEKL. The CDR3 region has the DNA TGCGCCAGCAGCCAAGTAGGGGGCCCCTCTGGAAACACCATATATTTT. Protein sequence: CASSQVGGPSGNTIYF.

The chain links TRBV30 to TRBJ2-5, with 9 bases that match TRBD1. CDR1 is GTSNPN and CDR2 is SVGIG in the germline V gene (reference sequence). V dropped 0 bases and J dropped 4; count of bases not matched to a gene: 6. This CDR3 contains 15 residues. The CDR3 bases are TGTGCCTGGAGTGTACAGGACAGGGGCCCAGAGACCCAGTACTTC. The encoded protein is CAWSVQDRGPETQYF.

The CDR3 spells CASSPDRGLEKLFF. The CDR3 region has the DNA TGCGCCAGCAGCCCGGACAGGGGGTTGGAAAAACTGTTTTTT. This sequence joins TRBV5-1 and TRBJ1-4; 10 positions match TRBD1. Trimming at V came to 4 bases and at J to 8 bases, leaving 5 bases not matched to a gene. Per germline, CDR1 SGHRS and CDR2 YFSETQ. The CDR3 consists of 14 residues.

V usage is TRBV30 and J usage is TRBJ2-3, with TRBD2 identical over 10 bases. Unmatched junction bases numbered 5, after V lost 0 bases and J lost 5 bases. The CDR3 spans 15 residues. Germline CDR1 is GTSNPN and CDR2 is SVGIG (reference sequence). The CDR3 region is CAWSVGSSGGDTQYF. CDR3 DNA sequence: TGTGCCTGGAGTGTTGGCTCTAGCGGGGGAGATACGCAGTATTTT.

The count of this clone is one. This chain joins TRBV14 and TRBJ1-2; the match to TRBD1 covers 8 bases. The CDR3 spans 15 residues. The V gene end was trimmed by 3 bases and the J gene end by 5 bases; junction bases not matched to a gene: 8. Germline loops: CDR1 SGHDN, CDR2 FVKESK. The CDR3 region is CASSQGTGVRYGYTF. In DNA form, the CDR3 reads TGTGCCAGCAGCCAGGGGACAGGAGTTCGGTATGGCTACACCTTC.

V gene TRBV29-1 combines with J gene TRBJ1-4; D is undetermined. The CDR3 loop spans 12 amino acids. Trimming removed 3 bases from V and 7 bases from J, with 9 bases in between. From germline, CDR1 is SQVTM and CDR2 ANQGSEA. The CDR3 protein is CSVDRGGEKLFF. Here the CDR3 DNA reads TGCAGCGTTGACCGCGGTGGTGAAAAACTGTTTTTT.

The chain uses TRBV29-1 and TRBJ2-5, with 10 bases aligning to TRBD1. With V trimmed by 3 bases and J by 3 bases, 1 base remained unmatched. This CDR3 is 13 amino acids long. Germline CDR1 and CDR2: SQVTM and ANQGSEA. CDR3: CSVDGTGEETQYF. The DNA for the CDR3 is TGCAGCGTTGACGGGACAGGGGAAGAGACCCAGTACTTC.

The V gene is TRBV15, the J gene TRBJ2-1, with 10 nucleotides matching TRBD1. J was trimmed by 13 bases and V by 0 bases; bases with no gene match: 15. The CDR3 extends over 17 amino acids. The germline V gene encodes CDR1 LNHNV and CDR2 YYDKDF (reference sequence). The CDR3 is CATSRDLRDRGDGGQFF. CDR3 DNA: TGTGCCACCAGCAGAGATTTACGGGACAGGGGAGATGGGGGACAGTTCTTC.

The CDR3 loop is CASSFGTGEYGYTF. In DNA form, the CDR3 reads TGTGCCAGCAGCTTCGGGACAGGGGAATATGGCTACACCTTC. The V and J genes are TRBV7-2 and TRBJ1-2; 10 bases map to TRBD1. J was trimmed by 5 bases and V by 3 bases; bases with no gene match: 3. CDR3 length: 14 residues. Per germline, CDR1 SGHTA and CDR2 FQGNSA.

This rearrangement joins TRBV6-5 to TRBJ1-1; a possible D gene is TRBD1 (6 bases). V lost 6 bases, J lost 3 bases, and 14 bases lay in between. CDR1 is MNHEY, CDR2 SVGAGI, per germline. This CDR3 is built from 14 residues. The CDR3 sequence: CASRITGTDTEAFF. CDR3 in DNA: TGTGCCAGCAGAATAACAGGGACGGACACTGAAGCTTTCTTT.

This chain uses TRBV7-9 with TRBJ2-1; 7 bases agree with TRBD1. Per the germline V gene, CDR1 is SEHNR and CDR2 is FQNEAQ (reference sequence). The V gene end was trimmed by 5 bases and the J gene end by 6 bases; junction bases not matched to a gene: 7. The CDR3 covers 14 residues. Here the CDR3 DNA reads TGTGCCAGCAGCAAAGACAGGGTGGGCAATGAGCAGTTCTTC. It translates to CASSKDRVGNEQFF.

The CDR3 loop is CASSPSGGGLNTEAFF. In DNA, the CDR3 is TGTGCCAGCAGCCCTAGTGGGGGGGGGTTGAACACTGAAGCTTTCTTT. The chain employs TRBV9 and TRBJ1-1; D is possibly TRBD1 (5 bases). V shed 4 bases and J shed 0 bases, with 16 bases lying between them. Germline V CDR1 and CDR2: SGDLS, YYNGEE. The CDR3 consists of 16 residues. The full variable domain, completed using reference TRBV9 and TRBJ1-1, is DSGVTQTPKHLITATGQRVTLRCSPRSGDLSVYWYQQSLDQGLQFLIQYYNGEERAKGNILERFSAQQFPDLHSELNLSSLELGDSALYFCASSPSGGGLNTEAFFGQGTRLTVV.

The V call is TRBV7-2, the J call TRBJ2-7; a weak D match, TRBD2 (6 bases). Germline CDR1 SGHTA, CDR2 FQGNSA. V lost 3 bases and J 4 bases, leaving 16 bases between the germline ends. The CDR3 runs 15 residues. Here the CDR3 reads CASSFSFGGFYEQYF. CDR3 in DNA: TGTGCCAGCAGCTTTAGTTTCGGGGGTTTTTACGAGCAGTACTTC.

The chain recombines TRBV4-3 with TRBJ2-7, with TRBD2 identical over 8 bases. Germline lookup yields CDR1 LGHNA and CDR2 YSLEER. This CDR3 spans 15 amino acids. Trimming removed 4 bases from V and 2 bases from J; junction bases left unmatched: 7. CDR3 amino acids: CASSPERETPYEQYF. In nucleotides, the CDR3 is TGCGCCAGCAGCCCGGAGCGGGAGACCCCCTACGAGCAGTACTTC.

The V and J genes are TRBV2 and TRBJ1-2; D gene unclear. CDR3 length equals 12 residues. The germline V and J ends were trimmed by 2 bases and 4 bases, with 5 bases remaining between them. CDR1 is SNHLY and CDR2 is FYNNEI in the germline V gene. The CDR3 region has the DNA TGTGCCAGCAGTGAACGGGGCTATGGCTACACCTTC. Translated: CASSERGYGYTF.

The CDR3 nucleotides read TGTGCCAGCAGCTCCCCGGGACTAGCGGGAGGGATGTACAATGAGCAGTTCTTC. Translating gives CASSSPGLAGGMYNEQFF. V and J are TRBV7-9 and TRBJ2-1; 16 bases are shared with TRBD2. Per the germline V gene, CDR1 is SEHNR and CDR2 is FQNEAQ (reference sequence). Trimming took 4 bases from V and 4 from J; bases not matched to a gene: 7. The CDR3 has 18 residues.

This sequence joins TRBV7-2 and TRBJ2-3; tentatively, D is TRBD2 (5 bases). The germline V gene encodes CDR1 SGHTA and CDR2 FQGNSA. This CDR3 contains 12 residues. V lost 5 bases and J 2 bases, leaving 5 bases between the germline ends. This chain's CDR3 is CASSRDTDTQYF. CDR3 coding DNA: TGTGCCAGCAGCCGGGACACAGATACGCAGTATTTT.

The rearrangement uses TRBV9 and TRBJ2-1; 9 bases map to TRBD2. The CDR3 extends over 14 amino acids. CDR1 SGDLS and CDR2 YYNGEE come from the germline V gene. J gave up 10 bases and V 0 bases, and 5 bases lay outside the gene matches. In DNA form, the CDR3 reads TGTGCCAGCAGCGTAGCTAGCGGGGCCCCAGAGCAGTTCTTC. It translates to CASSVASGAPEQFF.

The chain joins TRBV10-3 to TRBJ2-1; the match to TRBD2 covers 8 bases. This CDR3 has 16 residues. Germline V gene data show CDR1 as ENHRY and CDR2 as SYGVKD. After removal of 0 bases from V and 9 bases from J, the junction contained 10 bases not matched to a gene. This CDR3 reads CAISESASGRSSEQFF. DNA of the CDR3: TGTGCCATCAGTGAGTCGGCGAGCGGGAGAAGTAGTGAGCAGTTCTTC.

J is TRBJ1-4 and V is TRBV15; weak D call: TRBD1 (5 bases). V lost 1 base to trimming and J lost 7 bases, with 13 bases between them. This CDR3 region has 15 residues. CDR1 and CDR2 (germline): LNHNV, YYDKDF (reference sequence). The CDR3 here is CATSRGEGNGEKLFF. CDR3 in DNA: TGTGCCACCAGCAGAGGGGAGGGGAATGGTGAAAAACTGTTTTTT.

This clone was counted between two and nine times. This chain uses TRBV19 with TRBJ2-1; 7 bases agree with TRBD1. V was clipped by 5 bases and J by 2 bases; unmatched bases: 9. Per germline, CDR1 LNHDA and CDR2 SQIVND (reference sequence). The CDR3 length is 16 residues. The CDR3, as DNA: TGTGCCAGTAGTGATCCGGGACAGCTGACCTACAATGAGCAGTTCTTC. This encodes CASSDPGQLTYNEQFF. Full variable domain (remainder filled in from reference TRBV19 and TRBJ2-1): DGGITQSPKYLFRKEGQNVTLSCEQNLNHDAMYWYRQDPGQGLRLIYYSQIVNDFQKGDIAEGYSVSREKKESFPLTVTSAQKNPTAFYLCASSDPGQLTYNEQFFGPGTRLTVL.

The chain uses TRBV28 and TRBJ1-2; D is possibly TRBD1 (6 bases). The germline V gene encodes CDR1 MDHEN and CDR2 SYDVKM. Between the trimmed V and J ends, which lost 8 bases and 0 bases, there was a span of 16 bases. This CDR3 contains 15 residues. The CDR3 reads CASGPGGPSNYGYTF. CDR3 coding DNA: TGTGCCAGCGGACCCGGGGGGCCTTCTAACTATGGCTACACCTTC.

J is TRBJ1-2 and V is TRBV15, with 9 bases identical to TRBD1. The V gene's germline CDR1 is LNHNV and CDR2 YYDKDF (reference sequence). The CDR3 has 15 residues. After removal of 5 bases from V and 2 bases from J, the junction contained 6 bases not matched to a gene. In DNA form, the CDR3 reads TGTGCCACCAGCGATCCGGGACAGGGAAACTATGGCTACACCTTC. This codes for CATSDPGQGNYGYTF.